The T cell receptor (beta chain) described here comes from a study of OX40 agonist ivuxolimab in advanced cancers. Sampling times: baseline, cycle 4 day 1, cycle 7 day 1. This clone occurred a few times. Produced via immunoSEQ multiplex PCR; TCRdb's table is partial and in-frame only. The sample contains over 100,000 clones, just under 95% of which appear only once. Trimming stripped 5 bases from V and 1 base from J, with 8 bases between. CDR1 PRHDT and CDR2 FYEKMQ come from the germline V gene (reference sequence). This CDR3 comprises 14 residues. The sample here was CD4+ or CD8+ T cells sorted from blood, taken in a trial of the OX40 agonist ivuxolimab. The genes are TRBV13 and TRBJ2-2; no clear D gene. This TCR was sampled from an adult with an advanced solid tumor such as melanoma, head and neck, liver or kidney cancer. The CDR3 loop is CASSQRENTGELFF. For the CDR3, the DNA is TGTGCCAGCAGCCAAAGGGAGAACACCGGGGAGCTGTTTTTT.